The 26 T cell receptor beta chains given below trace back to one sample, sequenced in a study of T cell responses to AZD1222 COVID-19 vaccine. TCRdb's copy holds only in-frame clones and misses some; the assay was immunoSEQ multiplex PCR. This sample yields roughly 140,000 clones, of which about 90% are seen a single time; about 5.3% belongs to the top ten. Sequencing was performed on peripheral blood, taken on day 0 of AZD1222 vaccination. These receptors were collected from an adult in good health.

The chain links TRBV7-6 to TRBJ1-5; D perhaps matches TRBD1 (6 bases). Trimming left V 5 bases short and J 5 bases short, with 10 bases between. CDR1 SGHVS and CDR2 FNYEAQ come from the germline V gene. CDR3 length: 13 amino acids. CDR3 bases: TGTGCCAGCAGCCCGGGGGCATATCAGCCCCAGCATTTT. Its protein product is CASSPGAYQPQHF.

The chain employs TRBV5-8 and TRBJ2-2, with a possible D match to TRBD1 (6 bases). The V end lost 3 bases, the J end lost 0 bases, and 18 bases lay between the germline ends. From germline, CDR1 is SGHTS and CDR2 YDEGEE. This CDR3 region has 18 residues. Here the CDR3 DNA reads TGTGCCAGCAGCTCCCAAATAGGGGGATCTGCGAACACCGGGGAGCTGTTTTTT. This translates into CASSSQIGGSANTGELFF.

V gene TRBV19 combines with J gene TRBJ1-4, with a weak D call TRBD1 (5 bases). The V gene lost 5 bases and the J gene lost 4 bases, with 14 bases spanning the gap. This CDR3 spans 15 amino acids. CDR1 and CDR2 from the germline V gene are LNHDA and SQIVND (reference sequence). The CDR3 here is CASSGRDGLNEKLFF. The CDR3 bases are TGTGCCAGTAGTGGAAGGGACGGACTTAATGAAAAACTGTTTTTT.

This clone was counted many times. The chain recombines TRBV2 with TRBJ1-6, with D possibly matching TRBD1 (6 bases). Trimming pared 5 bases from V and 5 bases from J, leaving 13 bases between. This CDR3 is built from 15 residues. CDR1 is SNHLY, CDR2 FYNNEI, per germline. CDR3 DNA: TGTGCCAGCAGTTCAGGAGGGGGAAATAATTCACCCCTCCACTTT. Translating it yields CASSSGGGNNSPLHF.

The V call is TRBV15, the J call TRBJ2-3; D ambiguous. CDR1 and CDR2 (germline): LNHNV, YYDKDF (reference sequence). Trimming pared 0 bases from V and 0 bases from J, leaving 7 bases between. The CDR3 sequence is 15 residues long. CDR3: CATSRDPHSTDTQYF. In DNA, the CDR3 is TGTGCCACCAGCAGAGATCCCCACAGCACAGATACGCAGTATTTT.

The V gene is TRBV30, the J gene TRBJ1-4; D gene unclear. V was trimmed by 2 bases and J by 6 bases, leaving 13 bases between them. The germline gives CDR1 GTSNPN, CDR2 SVGIG (reference sequence). The CDR3 is 14 residues long. In nucleotides, the CDR3 is TGTGCCTGGAGTACAGCCCAATCAGATGAAAAACTGTTTTTT. Protein: CAWSTAQSDEKLFF.

The chain employs TRBV9 and TRBJ1-1, with 7 bases aligning to TRBD1. Germline V gene sequence: CDR1 SGDLS, CDR2 YYNGEE. The CDR3 is 15 amino acids. The V gene end was trimmed by 2 bases and the J gene end by 4 bases; junction bases not matched to a gene: 8. In nucleotides, the CDR3 is TGTGCCAGCAGCGTGGGGCCCTACAGGGGCACTGAAGCTTTCTTT. This encodes CASSVGPYRGTEAFF.

This chain uses TRBV18 with TRBJ2-7; 9 positions match TRBD1. Per germline, CDR1 KGHSH and CDR2 LQKENI. The ends lost 1 base at V and 3 bases at J; junction bases unmatched: 4. There are 15 residues in the CDR3. The CDR3 DNA follows: TGTGCCAGCTCACCACTCGGGACAGGGATCTACGAGCAGTACTTC. Residues: CASSPLGTGIYEQYF.

V and J are TRBV6-2 or TRBV6-3 and TRBJ2-3; D uncertain. The CDR3 has 14 amino acids. With 0 bases removed from V and 2 bases from J, the gap between germline ends came to 6 bases. Germline assignment: CDR1 MNHEY and CDR2 SVGEGT. The CDR3 DNA is TGTGCCAGCAGTTACTCGAGTCCCACAGATACGCAGTATTTT. This translates into CASSYSSPTDTQYF.

The chain is built from TRBV6-2 or TRBV6-3 and TRBJ2-3; D is possibly TRBD2 (6 bases). This CDR3 is built from 17 residues. CDR1 MNHEY and CDR2 SVGEGT come from the germline V gene. Trimming took off 0 bases at V and 2 bases at J, with 15 bases between the two ends. In nucleotides, the CDR3 is TGTGCCAGCAGTTACTCGACGGGAGAACCCCACACAGATACGCAGTATTTT. This codes for CASSYSTGEPHTDTQYF.

The gene calls are TRBV28 and TRBJ2-3, with D perhaps assigned TRBD1 or TRBD2 (5 bases each). The CDR3 has 15 amino acids. V lost 0 bases and J lost 2, with 9 bases in between. The germline gives CDR1 MDHEN, CDR2 SYDVKM. CDR3 in amino acids: CASSLWGEITDTQYF. The CDR3 DNA reads as TGTGCCAGCAGTTTATGGGGGGAGATCACAGATACGCAGTATTTT. The whole variable domain, filled in from reference TRBV28 and TRBJ2-3, reads DVKVTQSSRYLVKRTGEKVFLECVQDMDHENMFWYRQDPGLGLRLIYFSYDVKMKEKGDIPEGYSVSREKKERFSLILESASTNQTSMYLCASSLWGEITDTQYFGPGTRLTVL.

This clone has only one observation. CDR3 sequence reads: CASSPRQGTNEKLFF. CDR3 bases: TGTGCCAGCAGCCCTAGACAGGGAACTAATGAAAAACTGTTTTTT. This chain uses TRBV7-8 with TRBJ1-4, with 7 positions matching TRBD1. The CDR3 runs to 15 residues. Germline trimming cut 5 bases from V and 1 base from J; bases unmatched to any gene: 4. Germline V gene lookup returns CDR1 SGHVS and CDR2 FQNEAQ.

The genes are TRBV2 and TRBJ2-7; 11 positions agree with TRBD2. Germline V gene data show CDR1 as SNHLY and CDR2 as FYNNEI. Losses at the gene ends were 4 bases for V and 4 bases for J; bases not matched to a gene: 12. The CDR3 has 17 amino acids. The DNA of the CDR3 is TGTGCCAGCAGTGTGAGTAGCGGGAGGGTTTTAGGGTACGAGCAGTACTTC. Amino acid sequence: CASSVSSGRVLGYEQYF. Together with reference TRBV2 and TRBJ2-7, the CDR3 gives the full variable domain: EPEVTQTPSHQVTQMGQEVILRCVPISNHLYFYWYRQILGQKVEFLVSFYNNEISEKSEIFDDQFSVERPDGSNFTLKIRSTKLEDSAMYFCASSVSSGRVLGYEQYFGPGTRLTVT.

This clone was found once. The chain is built from TRBV7-8 and TRBJ2-4, with D perhaps matching TRBD1 (5 bases). V was cut by 5 bases and J by 9 bases, with 11 bases left in between. This CDR3 is 12 amino acids long. CDR1 is SGHVS, CDR2 FQNEAQ, per germline. CDR3 DNA: TGTGCCAGCAGCCCCGGACATAGCATTCAGTACTTC. Amino acids: CASSPGHSIQYF. The variable domain in full, completed from reference TRBV7-8 and TRBJ2-4, reads GAGVSQSPRYKVAKRGQDVALRCDPISGHVSLFWYQQALGQGPEFLTYFQNEAQLDKSGLPSDRFFAERPEGSVSTLKIQRTQQEDSAVYLCASSPGHSIQYFGAGTRLSVL.

The chain uses TRBV29-1 and TRBJ1-5; D perhaps matches TRBD1 (6 bases). The CDR3 totals 13 residues. The germline gives CDR1 SQVTM, CDR2 ANQGSEA. V gave up 2 bases and J gave up 6 bases, with 11 bases separating them. The DNA of the CDR3 is TGCAGCGTTGAACCCCACAGGGTTCAGCCCCAGCATTTT. Encoded protein: CSVEPHRVQPQHF.

The chain has TRBV4-3 and TRBJ2-3, with 9 bases matching TRBD1. There are 18 residues in the CDR3. V gave up 0 bases and J gave up 4 bases; unmatched junction bases: 11. Germline CDR1 and CDR2: LGHNA and YSLEER. Here the CDR3 reads CASSQDPEQGARADTQYF. Here the CDR3 DNA reads TGCGCCAGCAGCCAAGATCCAGAACAGGGGGCGCGGGCAGATACGCAGTATTTT.

This clone was seen once. The genes are TRBV6-5 and TRBJ1-3; no firm D call. Trimming removed 8 bases at V and 8 bases at J, with 16 bases between. Germline CDR1 is MNHEY and CDR2 is SVGAGI. The CDR3 contains 13 residues. The CDR3 reads CASGRGFRHTIYF. CDR3 bases: TGTGCCAGCGGTCGAGGGTTCCGGCACACCATATATTTT.

The gene calls are TRBV9 and TRBJ2-6; D uncertain. The CDR3 is made up of 15 amino acids. The germline CDR1 and CDR2 sequences are SGDLS and YYNGEE. The germline V and J ends were trimmed by 3 bases and 0 bases, with 7 bases remaining between them. CDR3 sequence (DNA): TGTGCCAGCAGCGCCCACAGCTCTGGGGCCAACGTCCTGACTTTC. Its translation: CASSAHSSGANVLTF. Full variable domain (outside the CDR3, taken from reference TRBV9 and TRBJ2-6): DSGVTQTPKHLITATGQRVTLRCSPRSGDLSVYWYQQSLDQGLQFLIQYYNGEERAKGNILERFSAQQFPDLHSELNLSSLELGDSALYFCASSAHSSGANVLTFGAGSRLTVL.

Written as DNA, the CDR3 is TGTGCCAGCAGCTTAGATACCCGGGACGGTGGGACCGGGGAGCTGTTTTTT. Translating gives CASSLDTRDGGTGELFF. The chain employs TRBV7-9 and TRBJ2-2, with D perhaps matching TRBD1 or TRBD2 (5 bases each). This CDR3 comprises 17 residues. V lost 1 base to trimming and J lost 5 bases, with 17 bases between them. From germline, CDR1 is SEHNR and CDR2 FQNEAQ (reference sequence).

The chain is built from TRBV19 and TRBJ1-5, with 8 bases lining up with TRBD1. Germline-derived CDR1 and CDR2 are LNHDA and SQIVND (reference sequence). Trimming removed 6 bases from V and 9 bases from J; junction bases left unmatched: 10. This CDR3 has 14 amino acids. CDR3 residues: CASRPDRGRGPQHF. The CDR3 DNA sequence: TGTGCCAGTAGACCAGACAGGGGAAGGGGGCCCCAGCATTTT.

The V gene is TRBV12-3 or TRBV12-4, the J gene TRBJ1-3; D unresolved. The CDR3 totals 11 residues. With 5 bases removed from V and 12 bases from J, the gap between germline ends came to 11 bases. CDR3 nucleotide sequence: TGTGCCAGCAGTCCCCTAGCGGGCATATATTTT. Its translation: CASSPLAGIYF.

The rearrangement links TRBV12-3 or TRBV12-4 to TRBJ2-7, with D possibly being TRBD1 (6 bases). Trimming pared 4 bases from V and 7 bases from J, leaving 11 bases between. The CDR3 is made up of 12 amino acids. CDR3 amino acids: CASSWGTGEQYF. CDR3 nucleotides: TGTGCCAGCAGTTGGGGAACAGGGGAGCAGTACTTC.

V is TRBV19 and J is TRBJ2-2; D is possibly TRBD2 (6 bases). CDR1 LNHDA and CDR2 SQIVND come from the germline V gene (reference sequence). Trimming cost V 3 bases and J 5 bases, with 10 bases left between them. This CDR3 comprises 14 residues. The CDR3 DNA is TGTGCCAGTAGTATTGGAGGGCGGACCGGGGAGCTGTTTTTT. Translation: CASSIGGRTGELFF.

The chain recombines TRBV7-8 with TRBJ2-5; a possible D gene is TRBD1 (6 bases). Looked up from germline, CDR1 is SGHVS and CDR2 is FQNEAQ. V lost 5 bases and J lost 1, with 8 bases in between. This CDR3 has 13 residues. CDR3 nucleotide sequence: TGTGCCAGCAGCCTGGACAGCCAAGAGACCCAGTACTTC. This gives the protein CASSLDSQETQYF.

V usage is TRBV6-2 or TRBV6-3 and J usage is TRBJ1-1, with D possibly being TRBD1 (5 bases). The CDR3 has 16 residues. CDR1 and CDR2 from the germline V gene are MNHEY and SVGEGT. With 0 bases removed from V and 3 bases from J, the gap between germline ends came to 14 bases. The CDR3 loop reads CASSYSTERSYTEAFF. The DNA for the CDR3 is TGTGCCAGCAGTTACTCGACAGAGCGCTCTTACACTGAAGCTTTCTTT.

This clone showed up many times. The chain uses TRBV27 and TRBJ2-7; the D gene is possibly TRBD1 (6 bases). Looked up from germline, CDR1 is MNHEY and CDR2 is SMNVEV (reference sequence). CDR3 size: 14 residues. V was pared by 9 bases and J by 0 bases, with 15 bases between. The CDR3 loop reads CARYTGHTSYEQYF. Written as DNA, the CDR3 is TGTGCCAGGTATACAGGGCATACCTCCTACGAGCAGTACTTC.